These 2 T cell receptor beta chains were all obtained from the same sample, sequenced in a study of neoadjuvant anti-PD-1 for oral cavity cancer. The repertoire was sequenced with immunoSEQ multiplex PCR; TCRdb's copy has only in-frame clones and lacks some. This table has about 61,000 clones, under 85% appearing once. The starting material was PBMCs, obtained before nivolumab (anti-PD-1) treatment. These receptor sequences come from a person aged 40 to 85 with oral cavity squamous cell carcinoma.

Within the sample, this clone is medium-sized (0.01 to 0.1%). The V call is TRBV19, the J call TRBJ2-1, with 11 bases identical to TRBD2. J lost 8 bases, V lost 3 bases, and 12 bases had no gene match. This CDR3 is built from 17 residues. Germline assignment: CDR1 LNHDA and CDR2 SQIVND (reference sequence). CDR3 coding DNA: TGTGCCAGTAGTATGGGATCCCTAGCGGGAGGATTGGATGAGCAGTTCTTC. Its translation is CASSMGSLAGGLDEQFF.

The chain combines TRBV10-1 with TRBJ2-1; a possible D gene is TRBD2 (6 bases). Germline CDR1 reads WNHNN; CDR2 reads SYGVQD (reference sequence). Trimming removed 5 bases from V and 4 bases from J, with 18 bases in between. CDR3 length equals 16 residues. CDR3 in amino acids: CASSPRRTGGYNEQFF. The CDR3 DNA reads TGCGCCAGCAGTCCTAGACGGACCGGGGGTTACAATGAGCAGTTCTTC.